This T cell receptor (beta chain) was found in a study of cytomegalovirus exposure and HLA in healthy donors. Primers: 60 Vbeta forward and 13 Jbeta reverse. Authors' analysis steps: Later, some 79 million unique TCR beta chains were counted in an analysis, and about 10 million of them were shared. The protocol was immunoSEQ multiplex PCR, while the TCRdb copy is restricted to in-frame clones and leaves out a portion. Clone size and V and J calls were adopted from that table, with D and trimming inferred from the DNA. The sample contains 50,000 to 65,000 clones, around 75% of which appear only once. Germline CDR1 is SEHNR and CDR2 is FQNEAQ (reference sequence). V gave up 5 bases and J gave up 8 bases, with 18 bases separating them. The CDR3 contains 14 residues. Details on this clone: Its target is unknown.

Regarding the study as a whole: Being productive about 87% or about 30% of the time was typical of most TCR beta V segments in an earlier analysis. Later work found most CMV-associated TCR beta chains apparently HLA-restricted.

The chain combines TRBV7-9 with TRBJ1-2, with D maybe TRBD1 (5 bases). Specimen: PBMCs. This receptor was identified in a woman in her 40s in good health and CMV-seropositive. The CDR3 loop is CASSPRQLQEGYTF. The CDR3 DNA sequence: TGTGCCAGCAGCCCTAGACAGCTGCAGGAAGGCTACACCTTC.